A single sample gave rise to the 20 T cell receptor beta chains below, sequenced in a study of beta chain features in type 1 diabetes. General study results and limits: In all four CD4+ subsets, TCRB CDR3 length was significantly, moderately reduced in type 1 diabetes.

For these receptors, no antigen is known. The authors reverse transcribed all of the isolated RNA, so sequencing captured expressed TCRB transcripts. Sequenced by immunoSEQ multiplex PCR; TCRdb stores in-frame clones only, minus some. This table has about 710,000 clones, about 14% appearing once. The sample was naive CD4+ T cells from blood. These receptors all come from a man in his late teens or twenties with type 1 diabetes.

This clone has a handful of counts. The V and J genes are TRBV18 and TRBJ2-1; 7 positions agree with TRBD2. The CDR3 is 13 amino acids. CDR1 is KGHSH, CDR2 LQKENI, per germline. J gave up 5 bases and V 5 bases, and 3 bases lay outside the gene matches. The CDR3 nucleotides read TGTGCCAGCTCAGCGGGGGAGGACAATGAGCAGTTCTTC. Its protein is CASSAGEDNEQFF.

Concerning this clone itself: One end of the junction does not line up with germline, which may come from a read error. The rearrangement joins TRBV5-4 to TRBJ2-7; D is uncertain. This CDR3 has 14 residues. The germline CDR1 and CDR2 sequences are SGHNT and YYREEE (reference sequence). The chain's CDR3 is CASSLKLYSNEQYF. In nucleotides, the CDR3 is TGTGCCAGCAGCTTGAAGCTGTACTCCAACGAGCAGTACTTC.

V is TRBV30 and J is TRBJ2-1; D tentatively reads TRBD1 or TRBD2 (5 bases each). The germline V and J ends were trimmed by 4 bases and 12 bases, with 16 bases remaining between them. Germline values: CDR1 GTSNPN, CDR2 SVGIG (reference sequence). The CDR3 covers 12 residues. The CDR3 sequence is CAWTSGTGWQFF. For the CDR3, the DNA is TGTGCCTGGACCTCGGGGACGGGATGGCAGTTCTTC.

The chain carries TRBV7-9 and TRBJ2-2, with 9 positions matching TRBD2. Germline V CDR1 and CDR2: SEHNR, FQNEAQ (reference sequence). The length of the CDR3 is 14 residues. Trimming took 5 bases from V and 2 from J; bases not matched to a gene: 0. The CDR3 DNA is TGTGCCAGCAGCGGGACTAGCAACACCGGGGAGCTGTTTTTT. Its translation is CASSGTSNTGELFF.

This clone was observed a few times. The rearrangement uses TRBV18 and TRBJ2-7; 8 bases align to TRBD2. The V gene end was trimmed by 3 bases and the J gene end by 5 bases; junction bases not matched to a gene: 6. CDR1 is KGHSH and CDR2 is LQKENI in the germline V gene. The CDR3 runs 14 residues. CDR3 bases: TGTGCCAGCTCACCCCCAGCGGGAGCCCACGAGCAGTACTTC. This translates into CASSPPAGAHEQYF. Full variable domain (missing parts from reference TRBV18 and TRBJ2-7): NAGVMQNPRHLVRRRGQEARLRCSPMKGHSHVYWYRQLPEEGLKFMVYLQKENIIDESGMPKERFSAEFPKEGPSILRIQQVVRGDSAAYFCASSPPAGAHEQYFGPGTRLTVT.

In its sample, this clone was seen a few times. The gene calls are TRBV7-2 and TRBJ1-5; D possibly corresponds to TRBD1 (6 bases). Deletions cut 8 bases from V and 0 bases from J, with 11 bases between. The CDR3 covers 14 residues. Germline loops: CDR1 SGHTA, CDR2 FQGNSA. The CDR3 DNA follows: TGTGCCAGCCTCCTAGGGGGTAGCAATCAGCCCCAGCATTTT. As protein: CASLLGGSNQPQHF.

V usage is TRBV7-2 and J usage is TRBJ2-7; 15 bases match TRBD2. The CDR3 extends over 17 amino acids. V shed 5 bases, J shed 2 bases, and the junction held 7 bases outside the gene matches. Germline CDR1 is SGHTA and CDR2 is FQGNSA. DNA for the CDR3: TGTGCCAGCAGCCCTGGACTAGCGGGAGGGACGCCCTACGAGCAGTACTTC. Protein: CASSPGLAGGTPYEQYF. The full variable domain, rest sourced from reference TRBV7-2 and TRBJ2-7, is GAGVSQSPSNKVTEKGKDVELRCDPISGHTALYWYRQSLGQGLEFLIYFQGNSAPDKSGLPSDRFSAERTGGSVSTLTIQRTQQEDSAVYLCASSPGLAGGTPYEQYFGPGTRLTVT.

This clone was observed a few times. This chain joins TRBV18 and TRBJ1-1; D unresolved. This CDR3 is 14 amino acids long. Trimming took 3 bases from V and 1 from J, leaving 9 bases between them. CDR1 and CDR2 from the germline V gene are KGHSH and LQKENI. Here the CDR3 reads CASSPEPGNTEAFF. The CDR3 DNA follows: TGTGCCAGCTCACCGGAGCCGGGGAACACTGAAGCTTTCTTT.

The V and J genes are TRBV5-1 and TRBJ2-2; D unclear. The V and J ends lost 2 bases and 7 bases respectively, with 18 bases between them. The germline gives CDR1 SGHRS, CDR2 YFSETQ. The CDR3 has 16 residues. CDR3 loop: CASSFLPTSPDGELFF. CDR3 DNA: TGCGCCAGCAGCTTTCTTCCAACTTCACCTGACGGGGAGCTGTTTTTT.

The table lists this clone with many counts. Other nucleotide sequences in the sample specify the same CDR3. V and J are TRBV28 and TRBJ2-3; D gene unclear. Germline V gene sequence: CDR1 MDHEN, CDR2 SYDVKM. V shed 3 bases and J shed 2 bases, with 0 bases lying between them. The CDR3 totals 11 residues. CDR3 sequence: CASSFTDTQYF. CDR3 nucleotides: TGTGCCAGCAGTTTCACAGATACGCAGTATTTT.

This chain links TRBV27 with TRBJ2-1; D not resolved. V lost 2 bases and J lost 1, with 9 bases in between. CDR1 MNHEY and CDR2 SMNVEV come from the germline V gene (reference sequence). The CDR3 spans 15 residues. DNA for the CDR3: TGTGCCAGCAGTTTAAATTTCCAGTCCTACAATGAGCAGTTCTTC. This translates into CASSLNFQSYNEQFF.

This clone was counted between two and nine times. This chain uses TRBV28 with TRBJ2-7, with 7 nucleotides matching TRBD1. The germline gives CDR1 MDHEN, CDR2 SYDVKM. The CDR3 is 15 residues long. The junction had 10 bases not matched to a gene; V was cut back by 6 bases and J by 2 bases. DNA for the CDR3: TGTGCCAGCAGCCCGCTCGGACAGGAGGCCTACGAGCAGTACTTC. Residues: CASSPLGQEAYEQYF.

The sample holds one count of this clone. The rearrangement joins TRBV7-6 to TRBJ2-2; perhaps TRBD2 as D (5 bases). The CDR3 has 16 amino acids. Germline V gene data show CDR1 as SGHVS and CDR2 as FNYEAQ. Trimming shortened V by 5 bases and J by 7 bases, and 20 bases separated the two germline ends. The CDR3 nucleotides read TGTGCCAGCAGCCCCACGGTGGGAGTAAATGGCGGGGAGCTGTTTTTT. Protein: CASSPTVGVNGGELFF.

J is TRBJ2-1 and V is TRBV5-1; 7 bases match TRBD2. CDR1 and CDR2 (germline): SGHRS, YFSETQ. The CDR3 loop spans 14 amino acids. Losses at the gene ends were 4 bases for V and 4 bases for J; bases not matched to a gene: 5. This CDR3 reads CASSPRERYNEQFF. The CDR3, as DNA: TGCGCCAGCAGCCCGCGGGAGCGGTACAATGAGCAGTTCTTC.

This clone was seen only a few times. The V call is TRBV11-2, the J call TRBJ2-2; D is undetermined. V lost 1 base to trimming and J lost 2 bases, with 5 bases between them. The CDR3 extends over 14 amino acids. Germline V gene sequence: CDR1 SGHAT, CDR2 FQNNGV. This CDR3 reads CASSLVFNTGELFF. The DNA of the CDR3 is TGTGCCAGCAGCTTAGTATTCAACACCGGGGAGCTGTTTTTT.

The chain employs TRBV30 and TRBJ2-5; the D is unclear. This CDR3 is 13 amino acids long. Germline values: CDR1 GTSNPN, CDR2 SVGIG (reference sequence). V gave up 5 bases and J gave up 2 bases, with 12 bases separating them. The chain's CDR3 is CAWGDPNQETQYF. CDR3 in DNA: TGTGCCTGGGGTGACCCCAATCAAGAGACCCAGTACTTC.

The chain links TRBV2 to TRBJ2-1, with 7 bases aligning to TRBD1. The germline gives CDR1 SNHLY, CDR2 FYNNEI. The junction had 5 bases not matched to a gene; V was cut back by 6 bases and J by 6 bases. This CDR3 is built from 13 residues. CDR3 protein: CASRVTGFNEQFF. CDR3 coding DNA: TGTGCCAGCAGAGTGACAGGGTTCAATGAGCAGTTCTTC.

This clone was found a few times. The chain has TRBV6-5 and TRBJ2-5; TRBD1 matches 10 bases. CDR3 length equals 14 residues. The germline gives CDR1 MNHEY, CDR2 SVGAGI. Losses at the gene ends were 6 bases for V and 4 bases for J; bases not matched to a gene: 5. CDR3 amino acids: CASRGWDRGETQYF. In DNA form, the CDR3 reads TGTGCCAGCAGGGGATGGGACAGGGGAGAGACCCAGTACTTC.

The chain joins TRBV6-5 to TRBJ1-3; weak D call: TRBD1 (6 bases). The germline V gene has CDR1 MNHEY and CDR2 SVGAGI. Trimming stripped 0 bases from V and 0 bases from J, with 9 bases between. CDR3 length: 16 residues. CDR3 residues: CASSYSGGLSGNTIYF. CDR3 sequence (DNA): TGTGCCAGCAGTTACTCGGGGGGCCTCTCTGGAAACACCATATATTTT.

The rearrangement joins TRBV18 to TRBJ1-5, with D perhaps TRBD1 (6 bases). The germline V gene has CDR1 KGHSH and CDR2 LQKENI. The CDR3 covers 16 residues. The germline V and J ends were trimmed by 6 bases and 2 bases, with 17 bases remaining between them. CDR3 protein: CASSPLQGVGNQPQHF. The CDR3 nucleotides read TGTGCCAGCTCCCCGCTACAGGGAGTAGGCAATCAGCCCCAGCATTTT.